A single sample gave rise to the 21 T cell receptor beta chains below, sequenced in a study of cytomegalovirus exposure and HLA in healthy donors. PCR used 60 Vbeta primers and 13 Jbeta primers. Libraries were prepared by immunoSEQ multiplex PCR; TCRdb keeps only in-frame clonotypes and omits some of them. The data show about 110,000 clones, about 61% seen once. The sample was PBMCs. The receptors shown here come from a woman in her twenties or thirties in good health and CMV-seronegative.

The chain recombines TRBV13 with TRBJ2-5; D remains unclear. The CDR3 length is 13 residues. V was clipped by 0 bases and J by 2 bases, with 4 bases between them. Per the germline V gene, CDR1 is PRHDT and CDR2 is FYEKMQ (reference sequence). The CDR3 DNA sequence: TGTGCCAGCAGCTTAGGCATTCAAGAGACCCAGTACTTC. Its translation is CASSLGIQETQYF. Based on the CDR3 plus reference TRBV13 and TRBJ2-5, the full variable domain is AAGVIQSPRHLIKEKRETATLKCYPIPRHDTVYWYQQGPGQDPQFLISFYEKMQSDKGSIPDRFSAQQFSDYHSELNMSSLELGDSALYFCASSLGIQETQYFGPGTRLLVL.

This clone was found a few times. This chain connects TRBV19 to TRBJ2-5; possibly TRBD2 for D (6 bases). This CDR3 is 15 amino acids long. V was pared by 0 bases and J by 0 bases, with 8 bases between. CDR1 LNHDA and CDR2 SQIVND come from the germline V gene (reference sequence). The chain's CDR3 is CASSIDRGYQETQYF. The CDR3 DNA reads TGTGCCAGTAGTATAGATCGGGGGTACCAAGAGACCCAGTACTTC.

The rearrangement joins TRBV18 to TRBJ2-3; D remains ambiguous. The germline V gene has CDR1 KGHSH and CDR2 LQKENI. The V and J ends lost 1 base and 3 bases respectively, with 8 bases between them. The CDR3 spans 14 residues. CDR3 residues: CASSPQRGTDTQYF. The CDR3 DNA reads TGTGCCAGCTCACCACAAAGAGGTACAGATACGCAGTATTTT.

V and J are TRBV2 and TRBJ1-4, with 7 bases lining up with TRBD1. Unmatched junction bases numbered 17, after V lost 5 bases and J lost 14 bases. This CDR3 is 15 amino acids long. Germline-derived CDR1 and CDR2 are SNHLY and FYNNEI. CDR3 DNA: TGTGCCAGCAGTTCTCTAGACAGGGACCTAGGTTTGCTGTTTTTT. This translates into CASSSLDRDLGLLFF.

The chain employs TRBV9 and TRBJ1-1; D not resolved. The CDR3 totals 15 residues. The V end was cut by 0 bases, the J end by 0 bases, with 9 bases between. Germline CDR1 reads SGDLS; CDR2 reads YYNGEE. CDR3: CASSVGGTLNTEAFF. CDR3 nucleotide sequence: TGTGCCAGCAGCGTAGGCGGCACCCTGAACACTGAAGCTTTCTTT.

The chain is built from TRBV7-3 and TRBJ2-1; 10 positions agree with TRBD2. Unmatched junction bases numbered 4, after V lost 1 base and J lost 4 bases. The CDR3 totals 16 residues. Germline CDR1 reads SGHTA; CDR2 reads FQGTGA. In nucleotides, the CDR3 is TGTGCCAGCAGCTTAATGAGCGGGAGGGCGTACAATGAGCAGTTCTTC. It translates to CASSLMSGRAYNEQFF.

This chain uses TRBV27 with TRBJ2-7, with TRBD2 identical over 8 bases. Germline V gives CDR1 MNHEY, CDR2 SMNVEV (reference sequence). This CDR3 region has 16 residues. V shed 6 bases, J shed 4 bases, and the junction held 14 bases outside the gene matches. CDR3 coding DNA: TGTGCCAGCAGCTTACAATCAGCGGGAGCCCGTTACGAGCAGTACTTC. It encodes CASSLQSAGARYEQYF.

The chain carries TRBV11-2 and TRBJ1-3; possibly TRBD1 for D (5 bases). The V end was cut by 5 bases, the J end by 8 bases, with 19 bases between. The germline V gene has CDR1 SGHAT and CDR2 FQNNGV. The CDR3 spans 15 residues. CDR3 residues: CASSEYRLRTHTIYF. The CDR3, as DNA: TGTGCCAGCAGCGAATACAGGCTTCGCACGCACACCATATATTTT.

The gene calls are TRBV2 and TRBJ1-5; the D gene is possibly TRBD1 (5 bases). The CDR3 is 15 amino acids. V was shortened by 5 bases and J by 2 bases, with 13 bases between the two germline ends. CDR1 and CDR2 from the germline V gene are SNHLY and FYNNEI. The CDR3 region has the DNA TGTGCCAGCAGTACTACAGGTCTTGGCAATCAGCCCCAGCATTTT. It encodes CASSTTGLGNQPQHF.

This rearrangement joins TRBV28 to TRBJ1-5; possible D gene TRBD1, 6 bases. V lost 4 bases and J 0 bases, leaving 13 bases between the germline ends. The CDR3 contains 16 residues. Germline lookup yields CDR1 MDHEN and CDR2 SYDVKM. In nucleotides, the CDR3 is TGTGCCAGCAGTTCGCGAGGGGGGGCTAGCAATCAGCCCCAGCATTTT. Protein: CASSSRGGASNQPQHF.

A note on this clone: The same CDR3 can be traced to other DNA sequences in this sample. The V call is TRBV20-1, the J call TRBJ2-1, with D maybe TRBD1 (5 bases). Germline CDR1 is DFQATT and CDR2 is SNEGSKA (reference sequence). V lost 6 bases and J lost 3, with 6 bases in between. CDR3 size: 11 residues. CDR3 residues: CSADSYNEQFF. CDR3 bases: TGCAGTGCCGACAGCTACAATGAGCAGTTCTTC.

This clone showed up just a few times. V gene TRBV23-1 combines with J gene TRBJ1-4; D gene ambiguous. TRBV23-1 carries the ORF label, with uncertain function. The CDR3 is 14 amino acids. The V gene lost 5 bases and the J gene lost 7 bases, with 14 bases spanning the gap. CDR3 protein: CASSLGSRFEKLFF. The CDR3 DNA reads TGCGCCAGCAGTTTGGGGAGCAGGTTTGAAAAACTGTTTTTT.

The chain recombines TRBV30 with TRBJ2-7, with D perhaps matching TRBD2 (6 bases). Germline V gene sequence: CDR1 GTSNPN, CDR2 SVGIG (reference sequence). This CDR3 contains 13 residues. V dropped 1 base and J dropped 3 bases, with 10 bases sitting between them. The CDR3 sequence: CAWSAGAGYEQYF. The CDR3 DNA sequence: TGTGCCTGGAGTGCGGGAGCCGGCTACGAGCAGTACTTC.

This clone has only one observation. V gene TRBV15 combines with J gene TRBJ1-5; D might be TRBD1 (5 bases). The CDR3 length is 15 residues. Trimming pared 5 bases from V and 7 bases from J, leaving 18 bases between. Germline V gives CDR1 LNHNV, CDR2 YYDKDF (reference sequence). CDR3 nucleotides: TGTGCCACCAGCGGAAGGCAGCAGGGCAGGCAGCCCCAGCATTTT. Translated, it gives CATSGRQQGRQPQHF. Based on the CDR3 plus reference TRBV15 and TRBJ1-5, the full variable domain is DAMVIQNPRYQVTQFGKPVTLSCSQTLNHNVMYWYQQKSSQAPKLLFHYYDKDFNNEADTPDNFQSRRPNTSFCFLDIRSPGLGDTAMYLCATSGRQQGRQPQHFGDGTRLSIL.

This clone was detected only a few times. The chain joins TRBV27 to TRBJ2-7; D possibly corresponds to TRBD2 (7 bases). Germline CDR1 is MNHEY and CDR2 is SMNVEV (reference sequence). The CDR3 has 14 residues. The V end lost 0 bases, the J end lost 3 bases, and 9 bases lay between the germline ends. The CDR3 sequence is CASSLSGGGYEQYF. DNA for the CDR3: TGTGCCAGCAGTTTATCAGGGGGGGGCTACGAGCAGTACTTC.

The V gene is TRBV13, the J gene TRBJ2-4, with D perhaps TRBD2 (7 bases). CDR3 length: 17 amino acids. Trimming removed 5 bases at V and 0 bases at J, with 17 bases between. Germline-derived CDR1 and CDR2 are PRHDT and FYEKMQ (reference sequence). In DNA, the CDR3 is TGTGCCAGCAGCCCGCCGGGGGGCCCAGTAGCCAAAAACATTCAGTACTTC. Amino acids: CASSPPGGPVAKNIQYF.

The chain recombines TRBV6-5 with TRBJ1-1, with D perhaps matching TRBD1 (5 bases). The V gene lost 11 bases and the J gene lost 4 bases, with 14 bases spanning the gap. The CDR3 is 12 amino acids. CDR1 is MNHEY and CDR2 is SVGAGI in the germline V gene. The CDR3 loop reads CAVFTGSTEAFF. CDR3 DNA sequence: TGTGCCGTGTTTACAGGTTCCACTGAAGCTTTCTTT.

The V and J genes are TRBV28 and TRBJ2-7, with 10 bases lining up with TRBD1. This CDR3 has 14 amino acids. From germline, CDR1 is MDHEN and CDR2 SYDVKM. The J segment lost 2 bases and the V segment lost 2 bases, leaving 0 bases of the junction unmatched. The CDR3 nucleotides read TGTGCCAGCAGTTTAGGGACAGGGGCCTACGAGCAGTACTTC. Amino acids: CASSLGTGAYEQYF.

DNA for the CDR3: TGCGCCAGCAGCTTGGCCTTCCTGACAGAACGGGACGAGCAGTACTTC. Its protein product is CASSLAFLTERDEQYF. The chain links TRBV5-1 to TRBJ2-7; D is perhaps TRBD1 (5 bases). V gave up 0 bases and J gave up 5 bases, with 18 bases separating them. There are 16 residues in the CDR3. Germline V gene lookup returns CDR1 SGHRS and CDR2 YFSETQ.

CDR3 in amino acids: CSANTGYTF. CDR3 in DNA: TGCAGTGCAAACACCGGCTACACCTTC. The rearrangement links TRBV20-1 to TRBJ1-2; D gene uncertain. V was pared by 6 bases and J by 8 bases, with 7 bases between. This CDR3 region has 9 residues. Germline lookup yields CDR1 DFQATT and CDR2 SNEGSKA (reference sequence).

This clone is a singleton in its sample. The V call is TRBV7-3, the J call TRBJ2-1, with TRBD2 matching over 9 bases. The CDR3 is 14 residues long. Trimming removed 8 bases from V and 1 base from J; junction bases left unmatched: 3. Germline CDR1 reads SGHTA; CDR2 reads FQGTGA. The CDR3 nucleotides read TGTGCCAGCGCGACTAGCGGATCCTACAATGAGCAGTTCTTC. Translation: CASATSGSYNEQFF.